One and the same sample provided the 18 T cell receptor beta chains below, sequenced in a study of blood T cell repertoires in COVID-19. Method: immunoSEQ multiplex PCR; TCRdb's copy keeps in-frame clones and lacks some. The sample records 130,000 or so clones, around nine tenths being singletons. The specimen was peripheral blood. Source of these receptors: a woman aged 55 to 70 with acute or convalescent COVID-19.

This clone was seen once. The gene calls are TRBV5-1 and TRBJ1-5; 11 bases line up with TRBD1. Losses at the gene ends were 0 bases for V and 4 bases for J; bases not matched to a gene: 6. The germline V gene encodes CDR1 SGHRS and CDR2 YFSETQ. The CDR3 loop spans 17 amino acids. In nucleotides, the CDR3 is TGCGCCAGCAGCTTGGGGACAGGGGGCCCTGGAAATCAGCCCCAGCATTTT. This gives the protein CASSLGTGGPGNQPQHF. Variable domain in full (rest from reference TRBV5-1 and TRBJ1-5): KAGVTQTPRYLIKTRGQQVTLSCSPISGHRSVSWYQQTPGQGLQFLFEYFSETQRNKGNFPGRFSGRQFSNSRSEMNVSTLELGDSALYLCASSLGTGGPGNQPQHFGDGTRLSIL.

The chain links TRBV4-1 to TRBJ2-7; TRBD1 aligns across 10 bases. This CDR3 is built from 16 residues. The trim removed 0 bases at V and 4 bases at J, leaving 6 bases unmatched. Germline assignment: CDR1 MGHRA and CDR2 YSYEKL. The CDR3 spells CASSQEWDRGKYEQYF. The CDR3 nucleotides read TGCGCCAGCAGCCAAGAGTGGGACAGGGGAAAGTACGAGCAGTACTTC.

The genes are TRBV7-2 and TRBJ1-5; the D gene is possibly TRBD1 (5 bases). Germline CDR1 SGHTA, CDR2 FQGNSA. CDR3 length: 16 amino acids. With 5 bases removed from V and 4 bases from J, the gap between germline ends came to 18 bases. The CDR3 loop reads CASSVSPGGGNQPQHF. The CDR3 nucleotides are TGTGCCAGCAGCGTCTCACCCGGGGGGGGGAATCAGCCCCAGCATTTT.

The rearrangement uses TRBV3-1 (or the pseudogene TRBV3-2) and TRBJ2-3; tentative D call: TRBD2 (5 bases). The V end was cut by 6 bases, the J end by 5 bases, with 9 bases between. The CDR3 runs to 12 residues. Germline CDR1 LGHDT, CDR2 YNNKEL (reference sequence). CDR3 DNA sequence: TGTGCCAGCAGAGCCGGAGGAGATACGCAGTATTTT. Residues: CASRAGGDTQYF.

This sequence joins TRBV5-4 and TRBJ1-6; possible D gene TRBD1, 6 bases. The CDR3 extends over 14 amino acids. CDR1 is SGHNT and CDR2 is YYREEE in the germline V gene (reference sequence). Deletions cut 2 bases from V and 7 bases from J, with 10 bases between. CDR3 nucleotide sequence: TGTGCCAGCAGCTTTACAGGGTCGAATTCACCCCTCCACTTT. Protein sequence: CASSFTGSNSPLHF.

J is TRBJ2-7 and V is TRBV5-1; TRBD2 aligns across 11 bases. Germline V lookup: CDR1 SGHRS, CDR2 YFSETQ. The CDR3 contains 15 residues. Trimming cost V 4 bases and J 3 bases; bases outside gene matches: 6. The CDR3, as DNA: TGCGCCAGCAGCCTTTTAGCGGGGGGGCTCTACGAGCAGTACTTC. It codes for CASSLLAGGLYEQYF.

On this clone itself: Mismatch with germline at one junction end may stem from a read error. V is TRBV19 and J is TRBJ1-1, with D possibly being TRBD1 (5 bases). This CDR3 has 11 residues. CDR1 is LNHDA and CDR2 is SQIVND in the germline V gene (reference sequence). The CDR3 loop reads CASTAGVEVFF. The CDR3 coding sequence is TGTGCCAGTACCGCGGGGGTAGAAGTTTTCTTT.

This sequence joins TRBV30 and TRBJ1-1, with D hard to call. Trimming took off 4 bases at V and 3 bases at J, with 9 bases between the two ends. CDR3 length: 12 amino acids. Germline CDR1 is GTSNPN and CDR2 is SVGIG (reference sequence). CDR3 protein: CAWTGRDTEAFF. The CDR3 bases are TGTGCCTGGACTGGCCGTGACACTGAAGCTTTCTTT.

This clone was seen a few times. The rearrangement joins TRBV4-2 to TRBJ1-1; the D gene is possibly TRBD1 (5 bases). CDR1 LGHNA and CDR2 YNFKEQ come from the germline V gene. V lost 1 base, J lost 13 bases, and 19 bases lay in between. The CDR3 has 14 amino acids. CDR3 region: CASSQGADMGFSFF. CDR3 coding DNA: TGTGCCAGCAGCCAAGGGGCGGACATGGGGTTTAGTTTCTTT.

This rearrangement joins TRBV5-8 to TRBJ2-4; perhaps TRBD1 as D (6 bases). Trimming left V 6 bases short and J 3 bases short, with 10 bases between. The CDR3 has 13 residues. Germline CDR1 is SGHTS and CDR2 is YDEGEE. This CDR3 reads CASIGTSKNIQYF. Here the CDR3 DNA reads TGTGCCAGCATTGGGACAAGCAAAAACATTCAGTACTTC. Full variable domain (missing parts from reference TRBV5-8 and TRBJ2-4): EAGVTQSPTHLIKTRGQQATLRCSPISGHTSVYWYQQALGLGLQFLLWYDEGEERNRGNFPPRFSGRQFPNYSSELNVNALELEDSALYLCASIGTSKNIQYFGAGTRLSVL.

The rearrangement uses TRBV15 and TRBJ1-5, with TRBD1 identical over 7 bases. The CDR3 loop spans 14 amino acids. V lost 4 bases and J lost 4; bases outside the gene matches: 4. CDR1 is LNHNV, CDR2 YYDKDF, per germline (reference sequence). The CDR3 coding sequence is TGTGCCACCAGCATGCGACAGGGTAATCAGCCCCAGCATTTT. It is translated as CATSMRQGNQPQHF.

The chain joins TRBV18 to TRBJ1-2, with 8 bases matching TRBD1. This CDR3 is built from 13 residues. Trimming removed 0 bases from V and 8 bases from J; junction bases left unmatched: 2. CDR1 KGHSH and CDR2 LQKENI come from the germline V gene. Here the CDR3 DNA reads TGTGCCAGCTCACCACCGGGACAGGAGGGCTACACCTTC. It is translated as CASSPPGQEGYTF.

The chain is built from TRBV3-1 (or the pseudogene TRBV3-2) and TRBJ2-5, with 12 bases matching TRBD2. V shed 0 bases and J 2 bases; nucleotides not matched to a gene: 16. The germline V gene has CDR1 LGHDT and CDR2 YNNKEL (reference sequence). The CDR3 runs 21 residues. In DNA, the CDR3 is TGTGCCAGCAGCCAAGACCCCCTAGCGGGGGGGCCAAGGGCCCGGCAAGAGACCCAGTACTTC. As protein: CASSQDPLAGGPRARQETQYF.

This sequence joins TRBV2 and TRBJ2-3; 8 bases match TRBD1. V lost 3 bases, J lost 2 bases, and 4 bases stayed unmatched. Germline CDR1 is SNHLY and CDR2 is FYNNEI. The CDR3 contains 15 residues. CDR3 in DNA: TGTGCCAGCAGTGATGACAGGGGACCCACAGATACGCAGTATTTT. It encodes CASSDDRGPTDTQYF.

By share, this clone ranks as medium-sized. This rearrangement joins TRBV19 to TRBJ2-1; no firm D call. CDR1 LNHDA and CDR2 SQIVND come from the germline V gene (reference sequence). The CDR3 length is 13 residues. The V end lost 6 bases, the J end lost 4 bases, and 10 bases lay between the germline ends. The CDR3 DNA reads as TGTGCCAGTAGCGTCGCCAGGTACAATGAGCAGTTCTTC. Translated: CASSVARYNEQFF.

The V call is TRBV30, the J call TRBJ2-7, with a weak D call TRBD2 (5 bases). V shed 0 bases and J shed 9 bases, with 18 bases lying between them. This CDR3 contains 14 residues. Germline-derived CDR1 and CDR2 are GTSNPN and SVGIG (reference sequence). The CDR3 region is CAWSVFGLQGGQYF. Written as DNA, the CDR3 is TGTGCCTGGAGTGTATTCGGACTGCAAGGTGGGCAGTACTTC.

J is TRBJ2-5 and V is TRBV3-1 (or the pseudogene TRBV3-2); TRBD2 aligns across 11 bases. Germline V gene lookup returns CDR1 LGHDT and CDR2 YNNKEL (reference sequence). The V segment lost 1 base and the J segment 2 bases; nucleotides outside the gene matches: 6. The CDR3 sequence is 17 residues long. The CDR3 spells CASSQAQLAGVQETQYF. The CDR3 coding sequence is TGTGCCAGCAGCCAAGCCCAACTAGCGGGGGTACAAGAGACCCAGTACTTC.

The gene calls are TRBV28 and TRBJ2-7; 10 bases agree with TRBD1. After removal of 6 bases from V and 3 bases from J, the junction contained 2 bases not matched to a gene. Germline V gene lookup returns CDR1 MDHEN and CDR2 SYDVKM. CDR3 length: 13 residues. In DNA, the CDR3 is TGTGCCAGCAGGGGACAGGGGAGCTACGAGCAGTACTTC. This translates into CASRGQGSYEQYF.